These 10 T cell receptor beta chains were sequenced from one sample in a study of OX40 agonist ivuxolimab in advanced cancers. Assay: immunoSEQ multiplex PCR; the TCRdb copy retains only in-frame clones and omits some. This table has more than 80,000 clones, about 88% appearing once. The source was CD4+ or CD8+ T cells sorted from blood, collected in a trial of the OX40 agonist ivuxolimab. The receptors originated from an adult with an advanced solid tumor such as melanoma, head and neck, liver or kidney cancer.

This clone has only one observation. The chain is built from TRBV7-9 and TRBJ1-1, with a possible D match to TRBD1 (6 bases). V gave up 7 bases and J gave up 3 bases, with 21 bases separating them. This CDR3 comprises 16 residues. Germline-derived CDR1 and CDR2 are SEHNR and FQNEAQ (reference sequence). The CDR3 spells CASKDRGNIPDTEAFF. CDR3 coding DNA: TGTGCCAGCAAGGACAGAGGTAATATTCCCGACACTGAAGCTTTCTTT.

The table lists this clone with a few counts. The chain recombines TRBV27 with TRBJ2-7, with unresolved D. The CDR3 totals 12 residues. The germline V gene encodes CDR1 MNHEY and CDR2 SMNVEV (reference sequence). The V end lost 4 bases, the J end lost 7 bases, and 11 bases lay between the germline ends. The CDR3 region has the DNA TGTGCCAGCAGTTCCCCTACTAAAGAGCAGTACTTC. Encoded protein: CASSSPTKEQYF.

The V gene is TRBV6-6, the J gene TRBJ1-2; 9 nucleotides align to TRBD1. Germline V gene lookup returns CDR1 MNHNY and CDR2 SVGAGI (reference sequence). Trimming took 6 bases from V and 7 from J; bases not matched to a gene: 12. The CDR3 runs to 15 residues. CDR3 region: CASRPMGQGGGGYTF. The CDR3 coding sequence is TGTGCCAGCAGACCGATGGGACAGGGTGGTGGTGGCTACACCTTC.

This chain connects TRBV19 to TRBJ2-1, with TRBD2 matching 8 bases. Germline V gene sequence: CDR1 LNHDA, CDR2 SQIVND (reference sequence). This CDR3 contains 16 residues. Trimming at V came to 5 bases and at J to 7 bases, leaving 13 bases not matched to a gene. The CDR3 sequence: CASSLQTAGDGNEQFF. CDR3 nucleotide sequence: TGTGCCAGTAGTTTGCAGACAGCGGGAGATGGGAATGAGCAGTTCTTC. The variable domain in full, completed from reference TRBV19 and TRBJ2-1, reads DGGITQSPKYLFRKEGQNVTLSCEQNLNHDAMYWYRQDPGQGLRLIYYSQIVNDFQKGDIAEGYSVSREKKESFPLTVTSAQKNPTAFYLCASSLQTAGDGNEQFFGPGTRLTVL.

This chain links TRBV11-2 with TRBJ1-1; D remains unclear. In germline, CDR1 is SGHAT, CDR2 FQNNGV. The CDR3 spans 12 residues. The V end was cut by 3 bases, the J end by 11 bases, with 13 bases between. The CDR3 DNA reads as TGTGCCAGCAGCTTGAGGACCGGTGCGGCTTTCTTT. Protein: CASSLRTGAAFF.

The chain carries TRBV9 and TRBJ2-2, with D perhaps TRBD2 (6 bases). Germline V CDR1 and CDR2: SGDLS, YYNGEE. This CDR3 spans 16 amino acids. Trimming removed 3 bases from V and 4 bases from J, with 16 bases in between. CDR3 DNA sequence: TGTGCCAGCAGCGGACGACTAGGTCGGCCCACCGGGGAGCTGTTTTTT. This sequence encodes CASSGRLGRPTGELFF.

The chain uses TRBV4-3 and TRBJ1-2; 7 bases are a match to TRBD1. V was pared by 1 base and J by 3 bases, with 5 bases of the junction left unmatched. Germline assignment: CDR1 LGHNA and CDR2 YSLEER. This CDR3 comprises 15 residues. CDR3 DNA sequence: TGCGCCAGCAGCCAAGCGGTCAGGGGGGACTATGGCTACACCTTC. It translates to CASSQAVRGDYGYTF.

The chain links TRBV2 to TRBJ1-4, with TRBD1 matching over 9 bases. Germline lookup yields CDR1 SNHLY and CDR2 FYNNEI. CDR3 length: 16 residues. J was trimmed by 6 bases and V by 5 bases; bases with no gene match: 10. CDR3 sequence: CASSSGQGFKDEKLFF. The CDR3 bases are TGTGCCAGCAGTTCGGGACAGGGCTTTAAGGATGAAAAACTGTTTTTT.

The rearrangement uses TRBV11-3 and TRBJ2-1, with TRBD2 identical over 7 bases. Losses at the gene ends were 0 bases for V and 12 bases for J; bases not matched to a gene: 8. Germline V gene data show CDR1 as SGHNT and CDR2 as YENEEA. CDR3 length: 14 amino acids. The DNA for the CDR3 is TGTGCCAGCAGCTTAGACCGGCGGGGAGGGCGGCAGTTCTTC. Amino acids: CASSLDRRGGRQFF.

This clone came up a few times. The chain combines TRBV5-1 with TRBJ2-2; D gene unclear. CDR3 length: 13 amino acids. Germline lookup yields CDR1 SGHRS and CDR2 YFSETQ. With 3 bases removed from V and 5 bases from J, the gap between germline ends came to 8 bases. CDR3 loop: CASSSGETGELFF. As DNA, the CDR3 is TGCGCCAGCAGCTCCGGAGAAACCGGGGAGCTGTTTTTT.